A single sample is the source of the 9 T cell receptor beta chains below, sequenced in a study of CD8+ T cells in alopecia areata. RNA extraction was followed by reverse transcription into cDNA, which acted as the sequencing template. Sequencing used immunoSEQ multiplex PCR; TCRdb keeps in-frame clones, though not all of them. The data hold around 120,000 clones, with around 60% observed a single time. Treatment here: oral pan-JAK inhibitor, 5-10 mg twice daily. Sequencing was performed on CD4+ T cells sorted from blood, taken at week 4, from a patient treated with tofacitinib. The receptors here all came from a human donor with alopecia areata.

This clone was seen a handful of times. The chain couples TRBV5-6 to TRBJ2-7, with D maybe TRBD1 (6 bases). CDR1 SGHDT and CDR2 YYEEEE come from the germline V gene. V was trimmed by 4 bases and J by 0 bases, leaving 11 bases between them. The CDR3 contains 14 residues. CDR3 loop: CASSIGQNSYEQYF. The CDR3 DNA sequence: TGTGCCAGCAGCATCGGACAGAACTCCTACGAGCAGTACTTC. The full variable domain, its missing parts supplied by reference TRBV5-6 and TRBJ2-7, is DAGVTQSPTHLIKTRGQQVTLRCSPKSGHDTVSWYQQALGQGPQFIFQYYEEEERQRGNFPDRFSGHQFPNYSSELNVNALLLGDSALYLCASSIGQNSYEQYFGPGTRLTVT.

This clone was seen a few times. This chain joins TRBV7-2 and TRBJ1-3, with D maybe TRBD1 (5 bases). V lost 5 bases to trimming and J lost 7 bases, with 9 bases between them. Per germline, CDR1 SGHTA and CDR2 FQGNSA. The CDR3 runs 12 residues. CDR3 loop: CASSPGGNTIYF. The CDR3 DNA follows: TGTGCCAGCAGCCCGGGGGGGAACACCATATATTTT.

The chain employs TRBV25-1 and TRBJ2-7; D perhaps matches TRBD2 (5 bases). The CDR3 is 13 residues long. V lost 5 bases and J 6 bases, leaving 14 bases between the germline ends. CDR1 and CDR2 from the germline V gene are MGHDK and SYGVNS. CDR3 coding DNA: TGTGCCAGCAGTTTGGACCTTCGGGGCGAGCAGTACTTC. Amino acids: CASSLDLRGEQYF.

This clone was seen only once. CDR3 in amino acids: CASSLEWGETQYF. CDR3 sequence (DNA): TGTGCCAGCAGCTTAGAGTGGGGGGAGACCCAGTACTTC. The V gene is TRBV7-2, the J gene TRBJ2-5; D tentatively fits TRBD1 or TRBD2 (5 bases each). The germline gives CDR1 SGHTA, CDR2 FQGNSA. CDR3 length: 13 amino acids. V lost 1 base to trimming and J lost 5 bases, with 8 bases between them.

V usage is TRBV4-3 and J usage is TRBJ2-7; D is possibly TRBD1 (6 bases). The germline CDR1 and CDR2 sequences are LGHNA and YSLEER. Trimming took 1 base from V and 6 from J, leaving 13 bases between them. This CDR3 is built from 14 residues. CDR3 nucleotide sequence: TGCGCCAGCAGCCAAGGGACAGAGTCAGGCGAGCAGTACTTC. Amino acid sequence: CASSQGTESGEQYF.

V gene TRBV29-1 combines with J gene TRBJ2-3, with 8 bases lining up with TRBD2. The germline CDR1 and CDR2 sequences are SQVTM and ANQGSEA. V lost 3 bases and J lost 2; bases outside the gene matches: 10. CDR3 length: 16 amino acids. The CDR3 sequence is CSVEGRGGEYTDTQYF. The CDR3 DNA sequence: TGCAGCGTTGAGGGCCGGGGGGGCGAGTACACAGATACGCAGTATTTT.

This clone was recorded a few times. This chain joins TRBV27 and TRBJ1-1; maybe TRBD1 (5 bases). The V end was cut by 6 bases, the J end by 5 bases, with 22 bases between. Germline V gene lookup returns CDR1 MNHEY and CDR2 SMNVEV (reference sequence). The CDR3 spans 16 residues. The DNA of the CDR3 is TGTGCCAGCAGCCAGAGCGTTGACCGGGGACTTACTGAAGCTTTCTTT. Its translation is CASSQSVDRGLTEAFF.

The rearrangement uses TRBV6-1 and TRBJ2-5, with no clear D. This CDR3 has 15 residues. Germline CDR1 is MNHNS and CDR2 is SASEGT. V gave up 2 bases and J gave up 0 bases, with 10 bases separating them. The CDR3 DNA reads TGTGCCAGCAGTGAAAACGGTCTATACCAAGAGACCCAGTACTTC. Translation gives CASSENGLYQETQYF.

CDR3 residues: CASSLRGGPDTQYF. In DNA form, the CDR3 reads TGTGCCAGCAGTCTTCGGGGGGGGCCAGATACGCAGTATTTT. The V call is TRBV6-6, the J call TRBJ2-3, with 8 bases that match TRBD2. J was trimmed by 4 bases and V by 5 bases; bases with no gene match: 5. In germline, CDR1 is MNHNY, CDR2 SVGAGI (reference sequence). The length of the CDR3 is 14 residues.